The clone carrying this T cell receptor beta chain was detected many times. TCRdb re-called the RACE reads with MiXCR, one entry per CDR3 protein. The table has tens of thousands of distinct CDR3 sequences, around a tenth seen once. Time point given: patch test 1, 2 weeks after DPC sensitization. Treatment of the sample: therapeutic diphenylcyclopropenone sensitization with weekly scalp DPC. The data were taken from a study of human T cells and chemical hapten exposure. The CDR3 has 13 residues. In germline, CDR1 is LNHNV, CDR2 YYDKDF (reference sequence). Trimming pared 2 bases from V and 5 bases from J, leaving 7 bases between.

This TCR was sampled from a woman between 45 and 65 years old with alopecia areata. Some clones in this sample may be carry-over from other donors' samples. The chain couples TRBV15 to TRBJ1-5; unclear D gene. Here the sequenced sample was whole blood, taken in connection with sensitization to the hapten diphenylcyclopropenone (DPC). This CDR3 reads CATSRTGDQPQHF. The CDR3 DNA reads TGTGCCACCAGCAGAACGGGCGATCAGCCCCAGCATTTT.